The clone carrying this T cell receptor (beta chain) has only a few counts. The source of the sample is a study of blood T cells in healthy people across ages. The authors ran a second PCR of 7 to 11 cycles using a sample-barcoded 5' primer and a J-beta primer mix. All samples gave at least 2.5 million CDR3-containing paired-end reads. One entry per CDR3 protein, called by TCRdb with MiXCR from the 5' RACE reads. This sample has around 780,000 distinct CDR3 sequences; 56% occur once, and the top ten carry around 24%. The source is a man aged 40-55 years in good health. The sequenced material came from blood.

CDR3 residues: CASSPLSLGGYTF. As DNA, the CDR3 is TGTGCCAGCAGCCCCCTCTCCCTGGGTGGCTACACCTTC. The V gene is TRBV3-1, the J gene TRBJ1-2; D is uncertain. V shed 4 bases and J shed 7 bases, with 13 bases lying between them. Germline CDR1 LGHDT, CDR2 YNNKEL (reference sequence). The CDR3 loop spans 13 amino acids.